This T cell receptor beta chain was sequenced for a study of T cells in Graves' hyperthyroidism and ophthalmopathy. Patients having uncontrolled infection, another autoimmune disease, pregnancy or lactation were not included. Germline-derived CDR1 and CDR2 are SQVTM and ANQGSEA. This CDR3 is 13 amino acids long. Trimming took 8 bases from V and 4 from J, leaving 18 bases between them. Amplified TCR beta CDR3 regions came from RNA transcripts. Primed by the HTBI set, a first-round RT-PCR was run on the TCR CDR3. In TCRdb, the multiplex PCR reads were re-called with MiXCR into one record per CDR3 protein. This table holds around 600,000 distinct CDR3 sequences, 45% found once.

The sequence derives from an adult man with Graves' disease, either hyperthyroidism or ophthalmopathy (not recorded which). Sequencing was done on a sample of peripheral blood or thyroid tissue (not recorded which). V gene TRBV29-1 combines with J gene TRBJ2-7; D perhaps matches TRBD1 (5 bases). CDR3 nucleotides: TGCAGCAGCCAAGAAGACTCAGGGTACGAGCAGTACTTC. As protein: CSSQEDSGYEQYF.